Following are 21 T cell receptor beta chains from one sample sequenced in a study of regulatory T cells in long-lasting Graves disease. The time point denotes: newly diagnosed GD, antithyroid drugs for less than 3 months. PBMCs were the source of the RNA used for TCR sequencing. Investigators prepared the TCR beta libraries by applying iRepertoire HTBI primers and Arm-PCR of CDR3 regions. TCRdb redid the calling of the multiplex PCR reads with MiXCR, one entry per CDR3 protein. The sample has approximately 560,000 distinct CDR3 sequences; more than 15% are singletons. The same specimen was also included in a second study, on T cells in Graves' hyperthyroidism and ophthalmopathy.

The sequencing here drew on peripheral blood mononuclear cells (PBMCs), taken at new diagnosis, from a patient treated with antithyroid drugs. Source of these receptors: a man aged 18-30 years with Graves disease.

This clonotype was recorded many times. The chain recombines TRBV12-3 or TRBV12-4 with TRBJ2-5; D unresolved. The CDR3 has 13 amino acids. Trimming left V 5 bases short and J 5 bases short, with 12 bases between. This chain's CDR3 is CASSKGFQETQYF. The CDR3 region has the DNA TGTGCCAGCAGTAAGGGTTTTCAGGAGACCCAGTACTTC.

The genes are TRBV12-3 or TRBV12-4 and TRBJ1-5, with D perhaps TRBD1 (6 bases). There are 18 residues in the CDR3. V lost 0 bases, J lost 3 bases, and 18 bases lay in between. The chain's CDR3 is CASSLARGGGLANQPQHF. The CDR3 DNA is TGTGCCAGCAGTTTAGCGCGGGGAGGGGGTTTAGCCAATCAGCCCCAGCATTTT.

This clonotype was counted at least ten times. V is TRBV30 and J is TRBJ1-2; 11 bases match TRBD1. Germline trimming cut 4 bases from V and 4 bases from J; bases unmatched to any gene: 5. The CDR3 loop spans 14 amino acids. Germline V gene lookup returns CDR1 GTSNPN and CDR2 SVGIG (reference sequence). CDR3 bases: TGTGCCTGGACTGGACAGGGGGCCTTCTATGGCTACACCTTC. This gives the protein CAWTGQGAFYGYTF.

The V gene is TRBV2, the J gene TRBJ1-4; TRBD1 agrees at 8 bases. The CDR3 is 15 amino acids. J was trimmed by 7 bases and V by 6 bases; bases with no gene match: 10. The germline gives CDR1 SNHLY, CDR2 FYNNEI. CDR3 nucleotides: TGTGCCAGCAGCGCGACCGGGACAGGTGGTGAAAAACTGTTTTTT. Residues: CASSATGTGGEKLFF. Supplemented by reference TRBV2 and TRBJ1-4, the full variable domain reads EPEVTQTPSHQVTQMGQEVILRCVPISNHLYFYWYRQILGQKVEFLVSFYNNEISEKSEIFDDQFSVERPDGSNFTLKIRSTKLEDSAMYFCASSATGTGGEKLFFGSGTQLSVL.

The sample holds a few counts of this clonotype. The chain couples TRBV6-2 or TRBV6-3 to TRBJ2-1, with D perhaps TRBD2 (6 bases). This CDR3 region has 16 residues. Germline V gene sequence: CDR1 MNHEY, CDR2 SVGEGT. Trimming cost V 3 bases and J 7 bases, with 19 bases left between them. The CDR3 sequence: CASSYEKASVVNEQFF. The CDR3 coding sequence is TGTGCCAGCAGTTATGAGAAGGCTAGCGTGGTAAATGAGCAGTTCTTC.

On this clonotype: A read error is possible here, since a much larger clone lies one base away. The DNA for the CDR3 is TGTGCCAGCAGCCAAGTCCGTGGGGACGAGAACTACGAGCAGTTCTTC. It specifies CASSQVRGDENYEQFF. The V call is TRBV3-1, the J call TRBJ2-1; D may correspond to TRBD1 or TRBD2 (5 bases each). The germline V and J ends were trimmed by 1 base and 10 bases, with 20 bases remaining between them. Germline CDR1 and CDR2: LGHDT and YNNKEL (reference sequence). The CDR3 has 16 residues.

This clonotype has at least ten counts. The V gene is TRBV7-9, the J gene TRBJ2-7; D uncertain. This CDR3 contains 12 residues. The V gene lost 6 bases and the J gene lost 4 bases, with 10 bases spanning the gap. CDR1 and CDR2 from the germline V gene are SEHNR and FQNEAQ (reference sequence). The CDR3 is CASSTNGYEQYF. Written as DNA, the CDR3 is TGTGCCAGCAGTACGAATGGGTACGAGCAGTACTTC.

This clonotype has at least ten counts. The rearrangement uses TRBV11-1 and TRBJ2-7, with D maybe TRBD1 (6 bases). V gave up 5 bases and J gave up 2 bases, with 16 bases separating them. CDR1 and CDR2 from the germline V gene are SGHAT and FQDESV (reference sequence). The CDR3 runs to 15 residues. CDR3 bases: TGTGCCAGCAGCCCCGAGGTGGGGGCTACCTACGAGCAGTACTTC. Translated: CASSPEVGATYEQYF.

There are a few counts of this clonotype. This chain uses TRBV19 with TRBJ2-3, with TRBD2 as a possible D gene (6 bases). The end of the DNA is better explained by TRBJ2-5, so the J call may be wrong. The V gene's germline CDR1 is LNHDA and CDR2 SQIVND (reference sequence). The CDR3 loop spans 17 amino acids. The CDR3 is CASSMTATAEGLETQYF. In nucleotides, the CDR3 is TGTGCCAGTAGTATGACGGCGACGGCGGAGGGTTTAGAGACCCAGTACTTC.

This clonotype was counted at least ten times. V is TRBV6-1 and J is TRBJ1-5; D is unresolved. V was trimmed by 5 bases and J by 4 bases, leaving 9 bases between them. The germline gives CDR1 MNHNS, CDR2 SASEGT. CDR3 size: 13 residues. The CDR3 region has the DNA TGTGCCAGCAGTCCGGATTGGAATCAGCCCCAGCATTTT. The encoded protein is CASSPDWNQPQHF.

At least ten counts were recorded for this clonotype. The chain carries TRBV28 and TRBJ2-7, with 8 bases lining up with TRBD2. The CDR3 consists of 14 residues. CDR1 and CDR2 (germline): MDHEN, SYDVKM. V lost 4 bases and J lost 2; bases outside the gene matches: 4. The CDR3 here is CASSSSGLAYEQYF. The CDR3 bases are TGTGCCAGCAGTTCCTCGGGACTAGCCTACGAGCAGTACTTC.

The table lists this clonotype with many counts. J is TRBJ2-2 and V is TRBV12-3 or TRBV12-4; TRBD1 aligns across 11 bases. V gave up 5 bases and J gave up 4 bases; unmatched junction bases: 9. The CDR3 is 17 amino acids. CDR3 sequence (DNA): TGTGCCAGCAGTCCAAGGACAGGGGGCGATGGCACCGGGGAGCTGTTTTTT. This gives the protein CASSPRTGGDGTGELFF.

The chain joins TRBV15 to TRBJ2-1; the D gene is possibly TRBD2 (5 bases). The ends were cut back, 3 bases at V and 8 bases at J, with 17 bases in the middle. CDR3 length equals 15 residues. Germline values: CDR1 LNHNV, CDR2 YYDKDF (reference sequence). The CDR3 here is CATSRERGFVDEQFF. The CDR3 bases are TGTGCCACCAGCAGGGAACGGGGATTCGTCGATGAGCAGTTCTTC.

This clonotype appeared a few times. The V call is TRBV20-1, the J call TRBJ2-5; TRBD1 or TRBD2 may be the D gene (5 bases each). The CDR3 is 15 amino acids. Germline loops: CDR1 DFQATT, CDR2 SNEGSKA (reference sequence). V lost 7 bases to trimming and J lost 4 bases, with 22 bases between them. In DNA, the CDR3 is TGCAGTGTTGCTAACTCCTACGACGGGACAGAGACCCAGTACTTC. It codes for CSVANSYDGTETQYF.

This clonotype was found many times. This chain links TRBV6-1 with TRBJ2-1; 7 positions match TRBD1. The CDR3 has 15 residues. Germline CDR1 reads MNHNS; CDR2 reads SASEGT. V shed 7 bases, J shed 7 bases, and the junction held 13 bases outside the gene matches. CDR3 in amino acids: CASTRDSASGNEQFF. CDR3 coding DNA: TGTGCCAGCACCCGGGACAGTGCTTCAGGGAATGAGCAGTTCTTC.

This clonotype was counted between two and nine times. A much larger clone differs by one base, so this may be a read error. The chain is built from TRBV12-3 or TRBV12-4 and TRBJ2-5, with D maybe TRBD2 (6 bases). The CDR3 is 14 amino acids. CDR3 protein: CAGSRASVQETQYF. The CDR3 DNA sequence: TGTGCCGGCAGCCGGGCTAGCGTCCAAGAGACCCAGTACTTC.

In this sample, this clonotype turned up many times. The V and J genes are TRBV2 and TRBJ2-4, with TRBD2 matching over 7 bases. J gave up 5 bases and V 6 bases, and 4 bases lay outside the gene matches. The germline V gene has CDR1 SNHLY and CDR2 FYNNEI. CDR3 size: 13 residues. CDR3 sequence reads: CASSGLAENIQYF. Written as DNA, the CDR3 is TGTGCCAGCAGCGGCCTAGCGGAAAACATTCAGTACTTC. Together with reference TRBV2 and TRBJ2-4, the CDR3 gives the full variable domain: EPEVTQTPSHQVTQMGQEVILRCVPISNHLYFYWYRQILGQKVEFLVSFYNNEISEKSEIFDDQFSVERPDGSNFTLKIRSTKLEDSAMYFCASSGLAENIQYFGAGTRLSVL.

The V call is TRBV4-2, the J call TRBJ2-2; TRBD2 matches at 9 bases. V dropped 1 base and J dropped 5; count of bases not matched to a gene: 8. CDR1 is LGHNA and CDR2 is YNFKEQ in the germline V gene. The CDR3 runs 17 residues. For the CDR3, the DNA is TGTGCCAGCAGCCAAGGTCATGCGGGAGGGTTGACCGGGGAGCTGTTTTTT. Its protein product is CASSQGHAGGLTGELFF.

This clonotype was seen ten or more times. The genes are TRBV3-1 and TRBJ1-2; tentative D call: TRBD1 (5 bases). The germline gives CDR1 LGHDT, CDR2 YNNKEL (reference sequence). Trimming cost V 1 base and J 4 bases, with 10 bases left between them. The CDR3 runs 14 residues. The CDR3 region is CASSQAGTSYGYTF. CDR3 bases: TGTGCCAGCAGCCAAGCCGGGACCAGCTATGGCTACACCTTC.

The V and J genes are TRBV12-3 or TRBV12-4 and TRBJ2-1, with TRBD1 identical over 7 bases. With V trimmed by 6 bases and J by 2 bases, 4 bases remained unmatched. The CDR3 totals 14 residues. The CDR3 sequence: CASRRDSAYNEQFF. CDR3 nucleotides: TGTGCCAGCAGGAGGGACAGCGCCTACAATGAGCAGTTCTTC.

The genes are TRBV7-2 and TRBJ2-4; D remains ambiguous. The germline CDR1 and CDR2 sequences are SGHTA and FQGNSA. This CDR3 has 14 residues. The V and J ends lost 3 bases and 7 bases respectively, with 13 bases between them. Here the CDR3 reads CASSFRNSRNIQYF. CDR3 sequence (DNA): TGTGCCAGCAGCTTTAGGAATAGCCGCAACATTCAGTACTTC.